This is a list of T cell receptor beta chains from one sample in a study of T-cell reconstitution after alpha-beta-depleted transplantation in children. MiXCR, run by TCRdb on the PCR reads, gives a single entry per CDR3 protein. The sample has about 300,000 distinct CDR3 sequences, less than 9.5% seen once. The specimen comprised peripheral blood, sampled 360 days after TCRalphabeta/CD19-depleted stem cell transplant. These receptors were collected from a female patient under 10 years old who had a stem cell transplant for Fanconi anemia, so the T cells may come from the graft donor. CDR3s include the opening cysteine and the closing phenylalanine or tryptophan. D genes are given only for firm matches. The size of a clone is reported for some rows only, either as once, few or many, or as a class for expanded clones.

>TRBJ2-7|13|TRBV7-7|many|TRBD1
TGTGCTAGCAGCCTGGGACAGAACTACGAGCAGTACTTC
CASSLGQNYEQYF
>TRBJ1-2|15|TRBV3-1|NA|NA
TGTGCCAGCAGCCCGGCGCTACAGGGAACCTATGGCTACACCTTC
CASSPALQGTYGYTF
>TRBJ2-7|11|TRBV6-5|many|TRBD1
TGTGCCAGCAGTTCCGGACAGGCGCCCTACTTC
CASSSGQAPYF
>TRBJ1-1|13|TRBV4-3|many|NA
TGCGCCAGCAGCCAAGGGCGGGGGGCGCTGGCTTTCTTT
CASSQGRGALAFF
>TRBJ1-1|14|TRBV29-1|NA|TRBD1
TGCAGCGTTGAGCCCACAGGGGGAAAAACTGAAGCTTTCTTT
CSVEPTGGKTEAFF
>TRBJ2-3|14|TRBV20-1|many|NA
TGCAGTGCCCCATACGGGGGAAGCACAGATACGCAGTATTTT
CSAPYGGSTDTQYF
>TRBJ1-2|14|TRBV6-1|many|NA
TGTGCCAGCTCGGACTTTACAGAAAACTATGGCTACACCTTC
CASSDFTENYGYTF
>TRBJ2-5|14|TRBV15|many|NA
TGTGCCACCAGCAGAGATCCGGGGTGGGAGACCCAGTACTTC
CATSRDPGWETQYF
>TRBJ2-5|13|TRBV9|NA|NA
TGTGCCAGCGGACCTTCAGGGCGGGAGACCCAGTACTTC
CASGPSGRETQYF
>TRBJ2-5|13|TRBV7-2|few|NA
TGTGCCAGCAGCTTAACCTACAAGGAGACCCAGTACTTC
CASSLTYKETQYF
>TRBJ2-7|15|TRBV4-3|once|NA
TGCGCCAGCAGCCAAGACGCCAGGGGAGCTGTCGAGCAGTACTTC
CASSQDARGAVEQYF
>TRBJ1-5|16|TRBV19|NA|NA
TGTGCCAGTAGTATAGGGACCGATCCCCGTAATCAGCCCCAGCATTTT
CASSIGTDPRNQPQHF
>TRBJ2-2|17|TRBV7-3|few|TRBD2
TGTGCCAGCAGCCATAGCGGGGGGGCCGTAAACACCGGGGAGCTGTTTTTT
CASSHSGGAVNTGELFF
>TRBJ2-7|12|TRBV14|NA|NA
TGTGCCAGCAGCTATACAGGGTATCGGCAGTACTTC
CASSYTGYRQYF
>TRBJ1-2|14|TRBV6-5|many|NA
TGTGCCAGCAGTTACCACGGGAGTAACTATGGCTACACCTTC
CASSYHGSNYGYTF
>TRBJ2-3|14|TRBV9|few|NA
TGTGCCAGCAGCGTAAGGGAACACACAGATACGCAGTATTTT
CASSVREHTDTQYF
>TRBJ2-7|13|TRBV29-1|NA|TRBD1
TGCAGCGTTCTGGTCCAGGGGGCCCACGAGCAGTACTTC
CSVLVQGAHEQYF